This TCR beta chain was retrieved from a study of cytomegalovirus exposure and HLA in healthy donors. The study's findings and limits: Published work reported that the classifier diagnosed cytomegalovirus status with high specificity and sensitivity. As a later analysis showed, several of the most significant clusters appeared to be linked to common viral pathogens. By a later analysis, the bulk of CMV-associated TCR beta chains appeared HLA-restricted.

Trimming took 9 bases from V and 9 from J; bases not matched to a gene: 5. The length of the CDR3 is 12 residues. Per the germline V gene, CDR1 is LNHDA and CDR2 is SQIVND (reference sequence). PCR was performed using 60 Vbeta and 13 Jbeta primers. TCRdb keeps only in-frame clones here, not all; method: immunoSEQ multiplex PCR. The repertoire holds about 160,000 clones, 60% to 80% seen once, with roughly 2% in the top ten. A word on this clone: Its antigen is currently unknown.

This TCR came from a man in his forties or fifties in good health and CMV-seropositive. Sequencing was done on a sample of PBMCs. The genes are TRBV19 and TRBJ2-1, with TRBD2 matching over 10 bases. The CDR3, as DNA: TGTGCCAGCCGAGCGGGGGGGGCTGAGCAGTTCTTC. Translating gives CASRAGGAEQFF.